The present T cell receptor (beta chain) was sequenced within a study of brain T cells in children with intractable seizures. The CDR3 runs to 18 residues. V lost 3 bases and J 0 bases, leaving 18 bases between the germline ends. Germline V gene lookup returns CDR1 KGHSH and CDR2 LQKENI. Produced via immunoSEQ multiplex PCR; TCRdb's table is partial and in-frame only. The sample shows more than 40,000 clones, more than 80% of them seen only once. Patients received at least one anti-epileptic drug before surgery. The sequence was obtained from a girl aged 2 to 9 with tuberous sclerosis and intractable seizures. The chain carries TRBV18 and TRBJ1-3, with a weak D call TRBD1 (6 bases). The sequencing used peripheral blood, collected at surgery. The CDR3 reads CASSPIVGRGSSGNTIYF. Here the CDR3 DNA reads TGTGCCAGCTCACCCATCGTCGGCAGGGGAAGCTCTGGAAACACCATATATTTT.